Shown below are 7 T cell receptor beta chains from a single sample sequenced in a study of breast tumors, draining lymph nodes, adjacent tissues. The lymph nodes were axillary draining lymph nodes from breast cancer patients. MiXCR was run by TCRdb on the multiplex PCR reads, yielding one entry per CDR3 protein. The data contain approximately 130,000 distinct CDR3 sequences, approximately 21% of them singletons. Material for sequencing was axillary lymph node tissue. The receptors originated from a female donor with breast cancer. Some clones in this sample may be carry-over from other donors' samples.

This clonotype appeared many times. V and J are TRBV4-1 and TRBJ2-7; 7 nucleotides match TRBD2. The ends lost 7 bases at V and 0 bases at J; junction bases unmatched: 9. Germline CDR1 reads MGHRA; CDR2 reads YSYEKL. This CDR3 has 15 amino acids. In nucleotides, the CDR3 is TGCGCCAGCACCGTCCGCAGCGGGGACTCCTACGAGCAGTACTTC. Residues: CASTVRSGDSYEQYF.

This clonotype was detected ten times or more. This chain links TRBV5-1 with TRBJ2-7; tentatively, D is TRBD1 (5 bases). The V and J ends lost 2 bases and 3 bases respectively, with 12 bases between them. This CDR3 comprises 14 residues. Germline assignment: CDR1 SGHRS and CDR2 YFSETQ. The CDR3 loop is CASSFRGQNYEQYF. CDR3 DNA sequence: TGCGCCAGCAGCTTTAGGGGCCAGAACTACGAGCAGTACTTC.

The table lists this clonotype with many counts. CDR3 nucleotides: TGCAGTGCTAGAGATGGTCCAGCGGGCTCCTACGAGCAGTACTTC. As protein: CSARDGPAGSYEQYF. The J gene is TRBJ2-7, the V gene TRBV20-1; possibly TRBD2 for D (6 bases). Germline V lookup: CDR1 DFQATT, CDR2 SNEGSKA (reference sequence). Trimming left V 0 bases short and J 0 bases short, with 12 bases between. The CDR3 spans 15 residues.

Ten or more counts support this clonotype. Here the CDR3 DNA reads TGTGCCAGCAGCTTGGGACAGGCCAACTATGGCTACACCTTC. This encodes CASSLGQANYGYTF. This chain joins TRBV5-4 and TRBJ1-2; D is perhaps TRBD1 (6 bases). CDR1 is SGHNT, CDR2 YYREEE, per germline (reference sequence). The CDR3 runs 14 residues. Trimming pared 0 bases from V and 2 bases from J, leaving 8 bases between.

This clonotype appeared once. A much more abundant neighbour one base away suggests this may be a read error. The CDR3 sequence: CASSVSHVGHTF. The CDR3 bases are TGTGCCAGCAGCGTTTCTCATGTAGGCCACACCTTC. The chain combines TRBV5-6 with TRBJ1-2; D gene uncertain. Trimming cost V 4 bases and J 12 bases, with 16 bases left between them. Germline lookup yields CDR1 SGHDT and CDR2 YYEEEE. The CDR3 consists of 12 residues.

Of note for this clonotype: This may be a read error: a much more frequent sequence differs by one nucleotide. No conserved phenylalanine or tryptophan ends this CDR3, so it is likely a read error. The chain is built from TRBV20-1 and TRBJ2-6, with TRBD1 identical over 10 bases. Germline CDR1 reads DFQATT; CDR2 reads SNEGSKA (reference sequence). The CDR3 length is 17 residues. With 3 bases clipped from V and 3 bases from J, the junction kept 8 bases outside the gene matches. CDR3 in amino acids: CSASSLGQGFGANVLTS. CDR3 bases: TGCAGTGCTAGTTCGTTGGGACAGGGGTTTGGGGCCAACGTCCTGACTTCC.

On this clonotype itself: A read error may produce the germline difference seen at one junction end. The chain couples TRBV19 to TRBJ2-1; D unresolved. Germline values: CDR1 LNHDA, CDR2 SQIVND (reference sequence). The CDR3 sequence is 13 residues long. CDR3 nucleotide sequence: TGTGCTAGTAGTATATCACTATGTGATGAGCAGTTCTTC. Protein sequence: CASSISLCDEQFF.